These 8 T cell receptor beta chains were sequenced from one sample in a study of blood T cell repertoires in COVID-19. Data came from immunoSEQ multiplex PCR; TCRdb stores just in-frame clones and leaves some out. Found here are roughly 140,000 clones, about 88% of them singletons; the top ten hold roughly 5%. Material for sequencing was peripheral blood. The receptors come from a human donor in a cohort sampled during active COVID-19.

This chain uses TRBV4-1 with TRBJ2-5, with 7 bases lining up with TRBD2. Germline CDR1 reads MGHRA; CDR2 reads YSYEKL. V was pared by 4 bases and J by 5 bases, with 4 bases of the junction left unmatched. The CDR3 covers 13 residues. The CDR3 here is CASSPSGVETQYF. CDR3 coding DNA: TGCGCCAGCAGCCCCAGCGGGGTTGAGACCCAGTACTTC.

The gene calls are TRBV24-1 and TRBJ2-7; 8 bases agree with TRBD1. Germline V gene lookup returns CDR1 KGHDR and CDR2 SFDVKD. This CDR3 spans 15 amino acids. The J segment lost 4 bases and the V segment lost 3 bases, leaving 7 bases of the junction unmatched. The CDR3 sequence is CATSDPPTGAYEQYF. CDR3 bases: TGTGCCACCAGTGATCCCCCGACAGGGGCTTACGAGCAGTACTTC.

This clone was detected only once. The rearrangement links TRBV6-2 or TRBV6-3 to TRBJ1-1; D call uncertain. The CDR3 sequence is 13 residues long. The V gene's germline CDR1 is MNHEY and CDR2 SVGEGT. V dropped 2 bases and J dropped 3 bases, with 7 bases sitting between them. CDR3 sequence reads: CASSYREHTEAFF. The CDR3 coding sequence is TGTGCCAGCAGTTACAGGGAGCACACTGAAGCTTTCTTT.

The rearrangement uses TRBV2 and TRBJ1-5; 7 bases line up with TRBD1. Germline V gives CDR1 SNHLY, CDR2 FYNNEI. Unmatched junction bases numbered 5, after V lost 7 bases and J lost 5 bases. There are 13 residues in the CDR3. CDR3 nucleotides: TGTGCCAGCAAAGGGGGCCTGGATCAGCCCCAGCATTTT. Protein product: CASKGGLDQPQHF.

The CDR3 DNA sequence: TGTGCCAGCAGCTCGGTGGACAGAGAAAACATTCAGTACTTC. It yields the protein CASSSVDRENIQYF. The V gene is TRBV9, the J gene TRBJ2-4; maybe TRBD1 (6 bases). This CDR3 has 14 amino acids. Germline CDR1 is SGDLS and CDR2 is YYNGEE. Trimming cost V 4 bases and J 5 bases, with 13 bases left between them.

CDR3 sequence (DNA): TGTGCCAGCTCACCCCTGGACAGGGGGGGGAACACTGAAGCTTTCTTT. The encoded protein is CASSPLDRGGNTEAFF. The chain employs TRBV18 and TRBJ1-1; 10 positions match TRBD1. This CDR3 is 16 amino acids long. V gave up 3 bases and J gave up 1 base; unmatched junction bases: 5. CDR1 KGHSH and CDR2 LQKENI come from the germline V gene. The full variable domain, completed using reference TRBV18 and TRBJ1-1, is NAGVMQNPRHLVRRRGQEARLRCSPMKGHSHVYWYRQLPEEGLKFMVYLQKENIIDESGMPKERFSAEFPKEGPSILRIQQVVRGDSAAYFCASSPLDRGGNTEAFFGQGTRLTVV.

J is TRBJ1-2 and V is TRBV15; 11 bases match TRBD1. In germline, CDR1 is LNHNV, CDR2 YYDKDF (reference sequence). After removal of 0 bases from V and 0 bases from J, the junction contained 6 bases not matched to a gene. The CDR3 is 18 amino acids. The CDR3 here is CATSRDPRTGGANYGYTF. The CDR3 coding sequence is TGTGCCACCAGCAGAGATCCTAGGACAGGGGGCGCTAACTATGGCTACACCTTC.

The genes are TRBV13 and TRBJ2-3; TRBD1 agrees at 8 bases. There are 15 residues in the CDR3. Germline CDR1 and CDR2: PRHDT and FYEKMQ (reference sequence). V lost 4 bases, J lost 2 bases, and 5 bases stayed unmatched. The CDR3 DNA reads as TGTGCCAGCAGCTCTGACAGGGGTCACACAGATACGCAGTATTTT. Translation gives CASSSDRGHTDTQYF.